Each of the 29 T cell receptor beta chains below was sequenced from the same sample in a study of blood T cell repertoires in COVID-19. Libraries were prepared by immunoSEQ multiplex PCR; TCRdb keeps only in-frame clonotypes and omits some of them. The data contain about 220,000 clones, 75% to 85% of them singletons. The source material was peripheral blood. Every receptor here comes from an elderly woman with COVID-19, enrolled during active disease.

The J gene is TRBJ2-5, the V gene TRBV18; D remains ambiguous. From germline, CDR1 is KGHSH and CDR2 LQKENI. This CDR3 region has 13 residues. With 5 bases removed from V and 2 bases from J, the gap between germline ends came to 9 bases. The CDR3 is CASSGDKQETQYF. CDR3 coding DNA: TGTGCCAGCTCAGGTGACAAGCAAGAGACCCAGTACTTC. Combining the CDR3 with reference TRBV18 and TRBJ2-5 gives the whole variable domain NAGVMQNPRHLVRRRGQEARLRCSPMKGHSHVYWYRQLPEEGLKFMVYLQKENIIDESGMPKERFSAEFPKEGPSILRIQQVVRGDSAAYFCASSGDKQETQYFGPGTRLLVL.

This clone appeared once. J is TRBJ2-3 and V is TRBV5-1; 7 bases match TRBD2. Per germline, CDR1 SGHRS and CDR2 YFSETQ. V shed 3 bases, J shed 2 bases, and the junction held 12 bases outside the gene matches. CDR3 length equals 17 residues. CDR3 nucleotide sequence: TGCGCCAGCAGCTCTCGAGGACTAGTAGGGGCCACAGATACGCAGTATTTT. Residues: CASSSRGLVGATDTQYF.

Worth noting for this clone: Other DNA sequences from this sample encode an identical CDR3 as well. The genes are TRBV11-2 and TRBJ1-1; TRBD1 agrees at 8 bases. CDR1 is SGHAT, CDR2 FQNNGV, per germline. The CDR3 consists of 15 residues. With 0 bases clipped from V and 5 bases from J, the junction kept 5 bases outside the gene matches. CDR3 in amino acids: CASSLDQGAGTEAFF. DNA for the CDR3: TGTGCCAGCAGCTTAGATCAGGGGGCCGGGACTGAAGCTTTCTTT.

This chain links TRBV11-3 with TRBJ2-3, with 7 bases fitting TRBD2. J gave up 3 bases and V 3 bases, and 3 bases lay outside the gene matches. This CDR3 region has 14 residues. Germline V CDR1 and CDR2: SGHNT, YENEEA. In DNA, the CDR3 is TGTGCCAGCAGCTTCGGGGGGAAGACAGATACGCAGTATTTT. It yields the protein CASSFGGKTDTQYF.

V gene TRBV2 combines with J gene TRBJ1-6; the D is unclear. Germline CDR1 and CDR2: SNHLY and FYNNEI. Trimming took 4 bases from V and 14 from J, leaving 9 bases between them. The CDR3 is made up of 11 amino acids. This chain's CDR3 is CASSARGTLHF. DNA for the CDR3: TGTGCCAGCAGTGCGCGAGGCACCCTCCACTTT.

The CDR3 loop reads CASSLRVPTNEQFF. CDR3 in DNA: TGTGCCAGCAGCTTACGGGTTCCCACCAATGAGCAGTTCTTC. The chain uses TRBV7-3 and TRBJ2-1; D not resolved. With 2 bases removed from V and 6 bases from J, the gap between germline ends came to 11 bases. This CDR3 contains 14 residues. Looked up from germline, CDR1 is SGHTA and CDR2 is FQGTGA.

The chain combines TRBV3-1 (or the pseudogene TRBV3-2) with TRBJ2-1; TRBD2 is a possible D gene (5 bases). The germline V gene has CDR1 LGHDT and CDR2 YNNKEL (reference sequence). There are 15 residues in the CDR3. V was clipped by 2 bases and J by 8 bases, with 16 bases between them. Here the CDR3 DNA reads TGTGCCAGCAGCCAAAGGCGGGTCGGCGGTGATGAGCAGTTCTTC. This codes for CASSQRRVGGDEQFF.

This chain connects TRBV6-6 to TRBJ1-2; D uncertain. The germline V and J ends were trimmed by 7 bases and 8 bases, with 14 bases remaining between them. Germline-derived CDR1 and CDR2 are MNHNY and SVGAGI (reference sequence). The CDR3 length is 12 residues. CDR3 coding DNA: TGTGCCAGCACTCTCCTTCTGGAGGGCTACACCTTC. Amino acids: CASTLLLEGYTF.

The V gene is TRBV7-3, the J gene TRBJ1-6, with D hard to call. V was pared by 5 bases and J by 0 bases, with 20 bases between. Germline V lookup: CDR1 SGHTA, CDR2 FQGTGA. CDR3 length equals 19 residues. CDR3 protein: CASSAVGRAAGSYNSPLHF. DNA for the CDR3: TGTGCCAGCAGCGCCGTGGGGAGGGCGGCGGGCTCCTATAATTCACCCCTCCACTTT.

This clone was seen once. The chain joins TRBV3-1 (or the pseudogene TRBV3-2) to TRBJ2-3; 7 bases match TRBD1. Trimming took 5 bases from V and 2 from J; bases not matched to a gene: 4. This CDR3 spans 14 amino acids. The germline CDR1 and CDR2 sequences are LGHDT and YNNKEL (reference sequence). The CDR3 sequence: CASSLGTVTDTQYF. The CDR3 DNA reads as TGTGCCAGCAGCTTGGGGACAGTCACAGATACGCAGTATTTT.

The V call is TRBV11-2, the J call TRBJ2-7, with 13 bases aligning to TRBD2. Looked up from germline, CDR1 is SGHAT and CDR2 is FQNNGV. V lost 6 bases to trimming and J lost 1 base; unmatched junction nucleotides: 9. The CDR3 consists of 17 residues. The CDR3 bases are TGTGCCAGCAGTAAATCACCGGGACTAGCGGGGTCCTACGAGCAGTACTTC. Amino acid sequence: CASSKSPGLAGSYEQYF.

The CDR3 bases are TGTGCCAGCAGCCAGACTAGCGGGAGAACCTACGAGCAGTACTTC. Translated: CASSQTSGRTYEQYF. The V call is TRBV6-1, the J call TRBJ2-7; 12 positions match TRBD2. The CDR3 spans 15 residues. Per germline, CDR1 MNHNS and CDR2 SASEGT. Trimming took 6 bases from V and 2 from J; bases not matched to a gene: 5.

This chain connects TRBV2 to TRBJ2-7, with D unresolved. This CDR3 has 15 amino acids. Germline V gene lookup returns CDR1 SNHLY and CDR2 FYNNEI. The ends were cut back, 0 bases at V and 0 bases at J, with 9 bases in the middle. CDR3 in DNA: TGTGCCAGCAGTGAAGCGCAGTACAACTCCTACGAGCAGTACTTC. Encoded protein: CASSEAQYNSYEQYF.

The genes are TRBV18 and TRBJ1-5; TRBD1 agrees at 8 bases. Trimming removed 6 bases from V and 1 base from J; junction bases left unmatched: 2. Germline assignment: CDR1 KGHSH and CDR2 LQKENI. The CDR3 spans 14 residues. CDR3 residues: CASSGDRSNQPQHF. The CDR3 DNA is TGTGCCAGCTCTGGGGACAGGAGCAATCAGCCCCAGCATTTT.

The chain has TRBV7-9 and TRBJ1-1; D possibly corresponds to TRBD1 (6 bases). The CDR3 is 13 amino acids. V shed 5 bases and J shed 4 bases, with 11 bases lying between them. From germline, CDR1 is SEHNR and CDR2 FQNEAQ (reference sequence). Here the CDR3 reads CASSNRVSTEAFF. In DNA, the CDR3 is TGTGCCAGCAGCAACAGGGTATCCACTGAAGCTTTCTTT. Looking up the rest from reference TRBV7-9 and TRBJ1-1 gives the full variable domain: DTGVSQNPRHKITKRGQNVTFRCDPISEHNRLYWYRQTLGQGPEFLTYFQNEAQLEKSRLLSDRFSAERPKGSFSTLEIQRTEQGDSAMYLCASSNRVSTEAFFGQGTRLTVV.

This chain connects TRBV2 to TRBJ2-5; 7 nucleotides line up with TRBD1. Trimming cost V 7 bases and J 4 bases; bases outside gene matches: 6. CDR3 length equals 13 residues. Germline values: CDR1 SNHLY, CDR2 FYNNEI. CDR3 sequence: CASTRQGGETQYF. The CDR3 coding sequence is TGTGCCAGCACTCGACAGGGTGGAGAGACCCAGTACTTC.

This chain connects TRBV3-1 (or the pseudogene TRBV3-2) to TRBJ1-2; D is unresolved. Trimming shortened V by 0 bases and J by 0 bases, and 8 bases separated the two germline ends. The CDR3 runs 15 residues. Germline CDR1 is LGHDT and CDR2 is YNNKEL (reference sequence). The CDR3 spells CASSQEREANYGYTF. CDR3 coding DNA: TGTGCCAGCAGCCAAGAGCGAGAAGCTAACTATGGCTACACCTTC.

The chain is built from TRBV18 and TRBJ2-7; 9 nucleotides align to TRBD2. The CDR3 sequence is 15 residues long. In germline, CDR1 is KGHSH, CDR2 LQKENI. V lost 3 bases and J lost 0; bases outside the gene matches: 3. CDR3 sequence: CASSPVAGDSYEQYF. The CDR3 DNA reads TGTGCCAGCTCACCGGTAGCGGGAGACTCCTACGAGCAGTACTTC.

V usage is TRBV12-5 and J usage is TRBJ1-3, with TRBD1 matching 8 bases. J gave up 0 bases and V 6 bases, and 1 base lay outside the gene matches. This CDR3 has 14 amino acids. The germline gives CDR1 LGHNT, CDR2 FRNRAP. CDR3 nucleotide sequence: TGTGCTAGTGGGACAGGGGACTCTGGAAACACCATATATTTT. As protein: CASGTGDSGNTIYF.

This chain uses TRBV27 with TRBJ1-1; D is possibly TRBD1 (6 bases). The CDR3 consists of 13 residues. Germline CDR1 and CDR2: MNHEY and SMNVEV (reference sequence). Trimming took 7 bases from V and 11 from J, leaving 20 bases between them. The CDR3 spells CASISYGGGLAFF. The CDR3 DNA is TGTGCCAGCATATCTTACGGGGGGGGCCTCGCTTTCTTT.

The CDR3 DNA follows: TGTGCCACCAGTGAAGGACAGGTAGGGCAGCCCCAGCATTTT. It encodes CATSEGQVGQPQHF. The rearrangement joins TRBV24-1 to TRBJ1-5, with 7 bases identical to TRBD1. Germline V lookup: CDR1 KGHDR, CDR2 SFDVKD. V lost 4 bases and J lost 7; bases outside the gene matches: 6. The CDR3 is made up of 14 amino acids.

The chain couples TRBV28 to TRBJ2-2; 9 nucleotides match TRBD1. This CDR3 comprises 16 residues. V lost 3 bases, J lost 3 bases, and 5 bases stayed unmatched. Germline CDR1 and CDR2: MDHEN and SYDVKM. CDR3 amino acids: CASSFLGTGYTGELFF. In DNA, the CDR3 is TGTGCCAGCAGTTTTTTGGGGACAGGGTACACCGGGGAGCTGTTTTTT.

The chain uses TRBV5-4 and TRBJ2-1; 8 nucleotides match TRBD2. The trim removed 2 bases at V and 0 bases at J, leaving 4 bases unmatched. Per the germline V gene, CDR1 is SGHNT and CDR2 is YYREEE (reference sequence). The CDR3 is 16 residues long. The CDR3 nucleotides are TGTGCCAGCAGCTTATTAGCGGGAAGCTCCTACAATGAGCAGTTCTTC. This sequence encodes CASSLLAGSSYNEQFF.

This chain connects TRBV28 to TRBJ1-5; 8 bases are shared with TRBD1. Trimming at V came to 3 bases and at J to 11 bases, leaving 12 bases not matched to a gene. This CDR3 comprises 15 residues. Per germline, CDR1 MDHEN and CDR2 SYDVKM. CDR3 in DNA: TGTGCCAGCAGTTTGCCGGACAGGGAAGAATCAGCCCAGCATTTT. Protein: CASSLPDREESAQHF.

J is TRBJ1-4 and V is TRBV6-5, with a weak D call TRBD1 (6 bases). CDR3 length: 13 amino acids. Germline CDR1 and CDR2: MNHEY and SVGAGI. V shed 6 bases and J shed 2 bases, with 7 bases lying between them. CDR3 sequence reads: CASRRGTNEKLFF. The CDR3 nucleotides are TGTGCCAGCAGAAGGGGGACTAATGAAAAACTGTTTTTT.

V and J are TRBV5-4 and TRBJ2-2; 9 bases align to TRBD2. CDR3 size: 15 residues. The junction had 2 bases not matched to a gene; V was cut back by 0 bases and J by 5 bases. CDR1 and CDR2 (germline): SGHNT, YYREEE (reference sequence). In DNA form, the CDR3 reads TGTGCCAGCAGCTTGGCCGCGGGAGGGACCGGGGAGCTGTTTTTT. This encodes CASSLAAGGTGELFF.

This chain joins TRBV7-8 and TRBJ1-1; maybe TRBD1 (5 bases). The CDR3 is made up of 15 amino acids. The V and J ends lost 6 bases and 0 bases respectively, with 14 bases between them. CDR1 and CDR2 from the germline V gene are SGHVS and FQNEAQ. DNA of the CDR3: TGTGCCAGCAGGCGTCAGGGTAGCATGAACACTGAAGCTTTCTTT. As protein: CASRRQGSMNTEAFF.

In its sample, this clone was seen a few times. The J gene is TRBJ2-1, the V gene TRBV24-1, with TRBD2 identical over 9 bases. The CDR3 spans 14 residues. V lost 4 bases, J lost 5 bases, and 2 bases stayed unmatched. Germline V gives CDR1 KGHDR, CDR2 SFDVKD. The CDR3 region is CATSEASGDNEQFF. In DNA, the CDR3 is TGTGCCACCAGTGAGGCTAGCGGGGACAATGAGCAGTTCTTC.

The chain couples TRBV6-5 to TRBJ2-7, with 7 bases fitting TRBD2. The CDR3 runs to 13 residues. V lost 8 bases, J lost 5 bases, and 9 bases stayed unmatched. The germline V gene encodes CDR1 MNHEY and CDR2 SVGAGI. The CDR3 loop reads CASRLAVSHEQYF. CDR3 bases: TGTGCCAGCCGGCTAGCGGTAAGCCACGAGCAGTACTTC.